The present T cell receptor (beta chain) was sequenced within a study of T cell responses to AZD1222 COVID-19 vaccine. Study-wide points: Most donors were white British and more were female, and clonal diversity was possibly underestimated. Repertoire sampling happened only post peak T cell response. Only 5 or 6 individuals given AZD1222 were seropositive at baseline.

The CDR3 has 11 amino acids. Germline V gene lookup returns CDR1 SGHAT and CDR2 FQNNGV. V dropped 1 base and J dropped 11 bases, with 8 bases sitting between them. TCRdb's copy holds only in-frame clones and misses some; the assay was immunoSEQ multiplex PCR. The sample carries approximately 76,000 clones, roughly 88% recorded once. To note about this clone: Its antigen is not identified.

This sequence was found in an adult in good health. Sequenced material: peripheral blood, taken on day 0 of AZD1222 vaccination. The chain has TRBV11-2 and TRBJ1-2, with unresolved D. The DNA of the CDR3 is TGTGCCAGCAGCTTAGGATCGTTTTACACCTTC. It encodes CASSLGSFYTF.